Each of the 21 T cell receptor beta chains below was sequenced from the same sample in a study of blood T cells in healthy people across ages. It was with a sample-barcoded 5' primer and a J-beta primer mix that a second PCR of about 6 to 12 cycles was run. TCRdb re-derived calls from the 5' RACE reads in MiXCR, one entry per CDR3 protein. The repertoire holds some 940,000 distinct CDR3 sequences, with almost 30% as singletons. These records were also assigned to another study, of T cells of mothers and their children.

Sequencing was carried out using blood. These receptors were obtained from a woman aged 40 to 55 in good health.

Turning to this clonotype: A much larger clone sits a single nucleotide away, making a read error possible. This chain joins TRBV12-3 or TRBV12-4 and TRBJ2-1, with 12 nucleotides matching TRBD2. The CDR3 contains 15 residues. This chain's CDR3 is CTSRRTSGAYNEQFF. As DNA, the CDR3 is TGTACCAGCAGGCGGACTAGCGGGGCTTACAATGAGCAGTTCTTC.

This clonotype showed up many times. The chain employs TRBV28 and TRBJ2-5; D is unclear. CDR3 length: 12 residues. Germline values: CDR1 MDHEN, CDR2 SYDVKM. The ends were cut back, 8 bases at V and 5 bases at J, with 12 bases in the middle. The CDR3 here is CASAVGYETQYF. For the CDR3, the DNA is TGTGCCAGCGCCGTGGGGTACGAGACCCAGTACTTC. Using reference TRBV28 and TRBJ2-5 for the parts outside the CDR3, the full variable domain is DVKVTQSSRYLVKRTGEKVFLECVQDMDHENMFWYRQDPGLGLRLIYFSYDVKMKEKGDIPEGYSVSREKKERFSLILESASTNQTSMYLCASAVGYETQYFGPGTRLLVL.

This clonotype was observed many times. The rearrangement links TRBV29-1 to TRBJ2-5; a possible D gene is TRBD1 (5 bases). Trimming removed 7 bases at V and 5 bases at J, with 11 bases between. The CDR3 runs to 11 residues. Per germline, CDR1 SQVTM and CDR2 ANQGSEA. The CDR3 DNA reads TGCAGCGCCAGACAGAAGGAGACCCAGTACTTC. Translated: CSARQKETQYF.

J is TRBJ1-2 and V is TRBV5-4; D not certain. V was cut by 0 bases and J by 8 bases, with 17 bases left in between. Germline V gives CDR1 SGHNT, CDR2 YYREEE (reference sequence). The CDR3 has 15 residues. CDR3 sequence reads: CASSLETGPLGGYTF. The CDR3 DNA is TGTGCCAGCAGCTTGGAAACCGGGCCACTTGGGGGCTACACCTTC.

This clonotype has just a few counts. The chain has TRBV7-2 and TRBJ1-2; a possible D gene is TRBD1 (6 bases). V was pared by 5 bases and J by 3 bases, with 13 bases between. The germline CDR1 and CDR2 sequences are SGHTA and FQGNSA. The CDR3 length is 14 residues. The chain's CDR3 is CASSTRTDYYGYTF. CDR3 nucleotide sequence: TGTGCCAGCAGCACCCGGACAGATTACTATGGCTACACCTTC.

The V gene is TRBV20-1, the J gene TRBJ1-5, with D possibly TRBD1 on 6 matching bases. CDR1 and CDR2 from the germline V gene are DFQATT and SNEGSKA (reference sequence). The V gene lost 0 bases and the J gene lost 7 bases, with 13 bases spanning the gap. The CDR3 has 14 residues. The CDR3 sequence: CSARDYGGGQPQHF. The CDR3, as DNA: TGCAGTGCTAGAGATTACGGGGGCGGCCAGCCCCAGCATTTT.

This clonotype has a count of ten or more. The rearrangement joins TRBV2 to TRBJ2-5; the D is unclear. With 6 bases removed from V and 5 bases from J, the gap between germline ends came to 4 bases. The CDR3 contains 10 residues. Germline V gene data show CDR1 as SNHLY and CDR2 as FYNNEI. CDR3 region: CASSVETQYF. The CDR3 DNA reads as TGTGCCAGCAGCGTCGAGACCCAGTACTTC.

This clonotype was found a few times. This chain links TRBV21-1 with TRBJ2-7; the table names TRBD2, a call not compared with the DNA. TRBV21-1 is noted as a pseudogene. The CDR3 is 15 residues long. This chain's CDR3 is CASSKKGTQTYEQYF. In DNA form, the CDR3 reads TGTGCCAGCAGCAAAAAGGGCACACAGACCTACGAGCAGTACTTC.

This chain joins TRBV29-1 and TRBJ2-7; D not resolved. V was trimmed by 2 bases and J by 2 bases, leaving 7 bases between them. The germline V gene encodes CDR1 SQVTM and CDR2 ANQGSEA. The CDR3 sequence is 12 residues long. CDR3 region: CSVESTAYEQYF. In DNA form, the CDR3 reads TGCAGCGTTGAAAGCACAGCCTACGAGCAGTACTTC.

Details on this clonotype: A much more abundant neighbour one base away suggests this may be a read error. This chain joins TRBV10-3 and TRBJ2-1; no firm D call. Germline V CDR1 and CDR2: ENHRY, SYGVKD. CDR3 length: 13 residues. CDR3 residues: CVISVEEYNEQFF. Written as DNA, the CDR3 is TGTGTCATCAGCGTAGAGGAATACAATGAGCAGTTCTTC.

This clonotype has only a few counts. The chain is built from TRBV19 and TRBJ2-7; the match to TRBD2 covers 14 bases. J lost 5 bases, V lost 8 bases, and 5 bases had no gene match. From germline, CDR1 is LNHDA and CDR2 SQIVND (reference sequence). The CDR3 contains 14 residues. CDR3 sequence: CASRGLAGGHEQYF. The CDR3 nucleotides read TGTGCCAGTCGTGGACTAGCGGGGGGCCACGAGCAGTACTTC.

This clonotype was counted a single time. The rearrangement links TRBV5-1 to TRBJ2-1; 9 bases map to TRBD1. The V and J ends lost 4 bases and 7 bases, in that order; junction bases with no gene match: 9. Germline V gene sequence: CDR1 SGHRS, CDR2 YFSETQ. The CDR3 loop spans 15 amino acids. This chain's CDR3 is CASSVQGQGTNEQFF. In DNA form, the CDR3 reads TGCGCCAGCAGCGTTCAGGGACAGGGAACTAATGAGCAGTTCTTC.

In regard to this clonotype: A much larger clone differs from this one at a single base, so this may be a read error. V gene TRBV9 combines with J gene TRBJ2-1; the match to TRBD2 covers 7 bases. CDR3 size: 15 residues. Germline V gene data show CDR1 as SGDLS and CDR2 as YYNGEE. The V gene end was trimmed by 3 bases and the J gene end by 8 bases; junction bases not matched to a gene: 11. The CDR3 coding sequence is TGTGCCAGCAGCGGGTGGGGACTACCTGGGGATGAGCAGTTCTTC. Translation: CASSGWGLPGDEQFF.

This clonotype was detected only a few times. V and J are TRBV21-1 and TRBJ1-4; the table's D call, TRBD1, was not checked against the DNA. TRBV21-1 is a known pseudogene. CDR3 size: 11 residues. The CDR3 sequence: CASEGTEKLFF. The CDR3 nucleotides read TGTGCCAGCGAGGGGACCGAAAAACTGTTTTTT.

CDR3 region: CASSWLTTNEKLFF. As DNA, the CDR3 is TGTGCCAGCAGCTGGCTGACAACTAATGAAAAACTGTTTTTT. The chain combines TRBV5-6 with TRBJ1-4, with unresolved D. Germline CDR1 SGHDT, CDR2 YYEEEE. The CDR3 has 14 amino acids. V lost 3 bases to trimming and J lost 0 bases, with 6 bases between them.

This clonotype was recorded a few times. The chain employs TRBV2 and TRBJ2-1, with D unresolved. Trimming removed 1 base from V and 8 bases from J, with 6 bases in between. Looked up from germline, CDR1 is SNHLY and CDR2 is FYNNEI. This CDR3 contains 12 residues. The CDR3 DNA reads as TGTGCCAGCAGTGAAGTAGGCGATGAGCAGTTCTTC. It specifies CASSEVGDEQFF.

The chain uses TRBV6-2 or TRBV6-3 and TRBJ2-1, with D possibly TRBD1 on 5 matching bases. This CDR3 has 17 amino acids. Germline loops: CDR1 MNHEY, CDR2 SVGEGT. Trimming pared 2 bases from V and 2 bases from J, leaving 16 bases between. The CDR3 nucleotides are TGTGCCAGCAGTTACAGGGGCCCCTACTTAACCTACAATGAGCAGTTCTTC. Amino acid sequence: CASSYRGPYLTYNEQFF.

The chain couples TRBV28 to TRBJ2-3, with TRBD2 matching over 11 bases. After removal of 6 bases from V and 1 base from J, the junction contained 9 bases not matched to a gene. CDR3 length equals 17 residues. Germline V lookup: CDR1 MDHEN, CDR2 SYDVKM. CDR3 in amino acids: CASRFQLAGVRTDTQYF. The CDR3 DNA is TGTGCCAGCAGGTTCCAACTAGCGGGGGTACGCACAGATACGCAGTATTTT.

This clonotype has only a few counts. The J gene is TRBJ1-2, the V gene TRBV5-5, with a weak D call TRBD1 (5 bases). Germline V CDR1 and CDR2: SGHKS, YYEKEE (reference sequence). Trimming took off 1 base at V and 2 bases at J, with 12 bases between the two ends. The CDR3 length is 15 residues. This CDR3 reads CASSLSGSANYGYTF. For the CDR3, the DNA is TGTGCCAGCAGCTTGTCAGGGTCGGCCAACTATGGCTACACCTTC.

Worth noting for this clonotype: The CDR3 end shows no conserved phenylalanine or tryptophan, and so a read error is likely. The V gene is TRBV7-9, the J gene TRBJ1-2, with TRBD1 as a possible D gene (5 bases). From germline, CDR1 is SEHNR and CDR2 FQNEAQ (reference sequence). The CDR3 runs to 14 residues. Between the trimmed V and J ends, which lost 1 base and 6 bases, there was a span of 12 bases. The CDR3 protein is CASSLVRGRDGYTV. The CDR3 DNA reads TGTGCCAGCAGCTTAGTTCGGGGCAGGGATGGCTACACCGTC.

This clonotype has at least ten counts. The V call is TRBV18, the J call TRBJ2-1, with D possibly matching TRBD1 (5 bases). V was cut by 5 bases and J by 0 bases, with 11 bases left in between. The CDR3 runs to 15 residues. Germline V gives CDR1 KGHSH, CDR2 LQKENI. This CDR3 reads CASSFGASSYNEQFF. In nucleotides, the CDR3 is TGTGCCAGCTCATTTGGGGCCTCCTCCTACAATGAGCAGTTCTTC.